A single sample gave rise to the 10 T cell receptor beta chains below, sequenced in a study of cytotoxic CD8 clonotypes in ibrutinib-treated CLL. Data came from immunoSEQ multiplex PCR; TCRdb stores just in-frame clones and leaves some out. The table lists roughly 150,000 clones, under 90% of them singletons. The source was PBMCs, collected after 24 months of ibrutinib treatment. These receptors all stem from a human donor with chronic lymphocytic leukemia.

The rearrangement uses TRBV7-2 and TRBJ2-6, with no clear D. V lost 4 bases and J lost 4, with 20 bases in between. The CDR3 has 18 residues. Germline loops: CDR1 SGHTA, CDR2 FQGNSA. For the CDR3, the DNA is TGTGCCAGCAGCTCAAAAGGGTCCGTCCGCCCCGGGGCCAACGTCCTGACTTTC. It is translated as CASSSKGSVRPGANVLTF.

V and J are TRBV7-9 and TRBJ2-1, with 8 nucleotides matching TRBD2. The CDR3 loop spans 15 amino acids. J was trimmed by 7 bases and V by 5 bases; bases with no gene match: 10. Germline V gene lookup returns CDR1 SEHNR and CDR2 FQNEAQ (reference sequence). This CDR3 reads CASSKSGSPRNEQFF. The DNA of the CDR3 is TGTGCCAGCAGCAAAAGCGGGAGCCCCCGGAATGAGCAGTTCTTC. The complete variable domain, with remaining parts taken from reference TRBV7-9 and TRBJ2-1, reads DTGVSQNPRHKITKRGQNVTFRCDPISEHNRLYWYRQTLGQGPEFLTYFQNEAQLEKSRLLSDRFSAERPKGSFSTLEIQRTEQGDSAMYLCASSKSGSPRNEQFFGPGTRLTVL.

This clone was recorded once. V gene TRBV7-3 combines with J gene TRBJ2-7; tentative D call: TRBD2 (5 bases). V gave up 2 bases and J gave up 9 bases, with 26 bases separating them. Germline V gene sequence: CDR1 SGHTA, CDR2 FQGTGA. The CDR3 has 17 residues. The DNA for the CDR3 is TGTGCCAGCAGCTTATCTTATTGGAGAGGCGGCGGTGGAGGGCAGTACTTC. The encoded protein is CASSLSYWRGGGGGQYF.

The rearrangement links TRBV18 to TRBJ1-5; D gene ambiguous. The V and J ends lost 2 bases and 7 bases respectively, with 9 bases between them. The CDR3 runs to 13 residues. The germline CDR1 and CDR2 sequences are KGHSH and LQKENI. DNA for the CDR3: TGTGCCAGCTCACCAGACCGAGGCCAGCCCCAGCATTTT. Its translation is CASSPDRGQPQHF. The whole variable domain, filled in from reference TRBV18 and TRBJ1-5, reads NAGVMQNPRHLVRRRGQEARLRCSPMKGHSHVYWYRQLPEEGLKFMVYLQKENIIDESGMPKERFSAEFPKEGPSILRIQQVVRGDSAAYFCASSPDRGQPQHFGDGTRLSIL.

The chain uses TRBV7-2 and TRBJ1-1, with 8 bases identical to TRBD1. The V gene's germline CDR1 is SGHTA and CDR2 FQGNSA. The CDR3 has 12 amino acids. After removal of 5 bases from V and 11 bases from J, the junction contained 7 bases not matched to a gene. The CDR3, as DNA: TGTGCCAGCAGCCCGACAGGGGAGGTTGCTTTCTTT. It translates to CASSPTGEVAFF.

The chain links TRBV6-5 to TRBJ1-1; D gene unclear. Looked up from germline, CDR1 is MNHEY and CDR2 is SVGAGI. V gave up 6 bases and J gave up 5 bases, with 19 bases separating them. The CDR3 runs to 15 residues. CDR3 in amino acids: CASSSGEGLWTEAFF. The CDR3 region has the DNA TGTGCCAGCAGCTCAGGCGAAGGGCTCTGGACTGAAGCTTTCTTT.

This clone was counted only a few times. V gene TRBV6-1 combines with J gene TRBJ1-5, with D tentatively TRBD1 (6 bases). This CDR3 has 15 amino acids. Trimming shortened V by 5 bases and J by 4 bases, and 15 bases separated the two germline ends. The V gene's germline CDR1 is MNHNS and CDR2 SASEGT. The CDR3 DNA follows: TGTGCCAGCAGTCGAAAGTGGGACACTAATCAGCCCCAGCATTTT. This encodes CASSRKWDTNQPQHF.

The rearrangement uses TRBV27 and TRBJ2-5; possible D gene TRBD2, 6 bases. The CDR3 is made up of 13 amino acids. Trimming stripped 7 bases from V and 0 bases from J, with 9 bases between. CDR1 MNHEY and CDR2 SMNVEV come from the germline V gene (reference sequence). The CDR3 sequence: CASKGLYQETQYF. The CDR3 DNA is TGTGCCAGCAAGGGACTTTACCAAGAGACCCAGTACTTC.

The gene calls are TRBV9 and TRBJ2-1, with D maybe TRBD1 (6 bases). Between the trimmed V and J ends, which lost 0 bases and 2 bases, there was a span of 6 bases. The CDR3 has 14 residues. The germline V gene has CDR1 SGDLS and CDR2 YYNGEE. The CDR3 sequence: CASSVGTAYNEQFF. CDR3 in DNA: TGTGCCAGCAGCGTAGGGACAGCCTACAATGAGCAGTTCTTC.

About this clone itself: The sample has other DNA sequences that encode this CDR3 too. The rearrangement uses TRBV7-2 and TRBJ2-3; the D is unclear. The CDR3 loop spans 14 amino acids. Trimming pared 4 bases from V and 0 bases from J, leaving 8 bases between. Per the germline V gene, CDR1 is SGHTA and CDR2 is FQGNSA. The chain's CDR3 is CASSSTTSTDTQYF. DNA of the CDR3: TGTGCCAGCAGCTCCACGACTAGCACAGATACGCAGTATTTT.